The 10 T cell receptor beta chains in this list originate from one sample, sequenced in a study of a mutant IDH1 vaccine in newly diagnosed glioma. Time point specified: week 23, last vaccination. What each vaccine dose contained was 300 ug of mutant IDH1 20-mer peptide, accompanied by topical imiquimod. Clones were sequenced by immunoSEQ multiplex PCR, and TCRdb holds only the in-frame ones, with some missing. The sample yields approximately 50,000 clones, 87% seen once. These receptors' antigens are unknown. Sequenced here: PBMCs, sampled from a glioma patient whose treatment included an IDH1 peptide vaccine. These receptors were collected from a man aged 35 to 55 with glioma.

This chain joins TRBV10-3 and TRBJ2-2, with TRBD2 identical over 13 bases. Germline lookup yields CDR1 ENHRY and CDR2 SYGVKD. J lost 5 bases, V lost 5 bases, and 2 bases had no gene match. CDR3 length: 15 amino acids. The CDR3 region is CAISRTSGSTGELFF. The CDR3, as DNA: TGTGCCATCAGTCGGACTAGCGGGAGTACCGGGGAGCTGTTTTTT.

This chain connects TRBV6-1 to TRBJ2-7; D is unresolved. Deletions cut 3 bases from V and 0 bases from J, with 3 bases between. This CDR3 comprises 12 residues. Looked up from germline, CDR1 is MNHNS and CDR2 is SASEGT. The CDR3 DNA is TGTGCCAGCAGTGACAGCTCCTACGAGCAGTACTTC. It is translated as CASSDSSYEQYF.

The V and J genes are TRBV7-2 and TRBJ2-7; 9 bases map to TRBD2. The CDR3 is made up of 15 amino acids. V was pared by 0 bases and J by 4 bases, with 4 bases of the junction left unmatched. The germline gives CDR1 SGHTA, CDR2 FQGNSA. The CDR3 region has the DNA TGTGCCAGCAGCTTAGCCAGCGGGGGGCCTTACGAGCAGTACTTC. Protein: CASSLASGGPYEQYF.

V and J are TRBV7-9 and TRBJ2-7, with 8 positions matching TRBD2. Germline CDR1 reads SEHNR; CDR2 reads FQNEAQ (reference sequence). V gave up 3 bases and J gave up 6 bases; unmatched junction bases: 7. CDR3 length: 14 amino acids. CDR3 region: CASSLAGGWAEQYF. The CDR3 DNA follows: TGTGCCAGCAGCTTGGCGGGAGGATGGGCCGAGCAGTACTTC.

The chain recombines TRBV5-4 with TRBJ2-3, with TRBD2 matching over 10 bases. V lost 4 bases and J lost 5; bases outside the gene matches: 22. The CDR3 length is 20 residues. CDR1 and CDR2 (germline): SGHNT, YYREEE (reference sequence). The CDR3: CASSRDPGQISGRAGDTQYF. CDR3 DNA sequence: TGTGCCAGCAGCCGGGACCCGGGACAGATAAGCGGGAGGGCCGGAGATACGCAGTATTTT. Based on the CDR3 plus reference TRBV5-4 and TRBJ2-3, the full variable domain is ETGVTQSPTHLIKTRGQQVTLRCSSQSGHNTVSWYQQALGQGPQFIFQYYREEENGRGNFPPRFSGLQFPNYSSELNVNALELDDSALYLCASSRDPGQISGRAGDTQYFGPGTRLTVL.

This chain joins TRBV27 and TRBJ1-2, with D possibly TRBD1 on 5 matching bases. The germline V gene encodes CDR1 MNHEY and CDR2 SMNVEV (reference sequence). V lost 1 base and J lost 8, with 14 bases in between. This CDR3 spans 14 amino acids. For the CDR3, the DNA is TGTGCCAGCAGTTTATTAGCCGGGGCCGGGGGCTACACCTTC. Its translation: CASSLLAGAGGYTF.

This clone has only one observation. This rearrangement joins TRBV11-2 to TRBJ2-2; 7 bases fit TRBD2. Trimming removed 6 bases from V and 6 bases from J; junction bases left unmatched: 7. The CDR3 is 14 amino acids. Germline CDR1 and CDR2: SGHAT and FQNNGV. The CDR3 sequence: CASRISGSAGELFF. For the CDR3, the DNA is TGTGCCAGCAGGATTAGCGGGTCAGCCGGGGAGCTGTTTTTT.

The CDR3 nucleotides are TGTGCCAGTAGTATTCGGGGGGGAAACACTGAAGCTTTCTTT. It translates to CASSIRGGNTEAFF. The gene calls are TRBV19 and TRBJ1-1, with D tentatively TRBD1 (5 bases). Germline V CDR1 and CDR2: LNHDA, SQIVND (reference sequence). The CDR3 is 14 amino acids. Trimming shortened V by 3 bases and J by 2 bases, and 10 bases separated the two germline ends.

This sequence joins TRBV6-4 and TRBJ1-3, with D hard to call. This CDR3 comprises 13 residues. Germline lookup yields CDR1 MRHNA and CDR2 SNTAGT. The ends were cut back, 2 bases at V and 5 bases at J, with 7 bases in the middle. Here the CDR3 reads CASSDMGRNTIYF. CDR3 bases: TGTGCCAGCAGTGACATGGGTAGAAACACCATATATTTT.

This clone was seen just once. The chain employs TRBV9 and TRBJ2-7; 10 nucleotides match TRBD1. The V gene end was trimmed by 4 bases and the J gene end by 4 bases; junction bases not matched to a gene: 8. The germline CDR1 and CDR2 sequences are SGDLS and YYNGEE. The CDR3 totals 15 residues. CDR3 in amino acids: CASSPWTGGDYEQYF. The DNA for the CDR3 is TGTGCCAGCAGCCCGTGGACAGGGGGAGATTACGAGCAGTACTTC.